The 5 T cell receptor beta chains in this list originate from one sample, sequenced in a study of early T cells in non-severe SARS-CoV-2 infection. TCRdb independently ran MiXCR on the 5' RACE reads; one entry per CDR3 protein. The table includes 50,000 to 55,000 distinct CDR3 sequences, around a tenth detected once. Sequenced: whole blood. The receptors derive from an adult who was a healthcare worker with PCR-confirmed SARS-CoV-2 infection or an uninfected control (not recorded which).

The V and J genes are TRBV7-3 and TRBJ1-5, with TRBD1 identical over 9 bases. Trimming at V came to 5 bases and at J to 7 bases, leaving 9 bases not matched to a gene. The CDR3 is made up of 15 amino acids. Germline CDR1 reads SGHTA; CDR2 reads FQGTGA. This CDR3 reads CASSPDRGIRQPQHF. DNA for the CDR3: TGTGCCAGCAGCCCTGACAGGGGGATCAGGCAGCCCCAGCATTTT.

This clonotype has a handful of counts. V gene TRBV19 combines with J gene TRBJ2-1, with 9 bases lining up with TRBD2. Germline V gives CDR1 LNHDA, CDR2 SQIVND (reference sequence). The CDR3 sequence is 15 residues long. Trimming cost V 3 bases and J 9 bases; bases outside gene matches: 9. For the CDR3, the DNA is TGTGCCAGTAGTATGGGTAGCGGGAGTTTGAGTGAGCAGTTCTTC. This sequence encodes CASSMGSGSLSEQFF.

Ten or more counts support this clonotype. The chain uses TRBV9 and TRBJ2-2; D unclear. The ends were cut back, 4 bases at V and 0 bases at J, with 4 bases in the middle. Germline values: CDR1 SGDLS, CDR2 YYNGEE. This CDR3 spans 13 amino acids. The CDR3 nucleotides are TGTGCCAGCAGCATCGCGAACACCGGGGAGCTGTTTTTT. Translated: CASSIANTGELFF.

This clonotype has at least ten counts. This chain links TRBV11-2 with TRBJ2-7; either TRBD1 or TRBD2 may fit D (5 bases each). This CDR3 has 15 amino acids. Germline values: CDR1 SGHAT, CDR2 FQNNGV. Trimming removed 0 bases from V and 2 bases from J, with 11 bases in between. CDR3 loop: CASSLDPGPAYEQYF. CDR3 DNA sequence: TGTGCCAGCAGCTTAGATCCGGGACCCGCCTACGAGCAGTACTTC.

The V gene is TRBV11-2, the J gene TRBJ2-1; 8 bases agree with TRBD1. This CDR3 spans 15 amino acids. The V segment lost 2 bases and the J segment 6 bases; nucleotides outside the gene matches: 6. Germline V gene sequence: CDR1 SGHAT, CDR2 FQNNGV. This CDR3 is CASSLPGTGGNEQFF. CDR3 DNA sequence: TGTGCCAGCAGCTTACCCGGCACAGGGGGCAATGAGCAGTTCTTC.